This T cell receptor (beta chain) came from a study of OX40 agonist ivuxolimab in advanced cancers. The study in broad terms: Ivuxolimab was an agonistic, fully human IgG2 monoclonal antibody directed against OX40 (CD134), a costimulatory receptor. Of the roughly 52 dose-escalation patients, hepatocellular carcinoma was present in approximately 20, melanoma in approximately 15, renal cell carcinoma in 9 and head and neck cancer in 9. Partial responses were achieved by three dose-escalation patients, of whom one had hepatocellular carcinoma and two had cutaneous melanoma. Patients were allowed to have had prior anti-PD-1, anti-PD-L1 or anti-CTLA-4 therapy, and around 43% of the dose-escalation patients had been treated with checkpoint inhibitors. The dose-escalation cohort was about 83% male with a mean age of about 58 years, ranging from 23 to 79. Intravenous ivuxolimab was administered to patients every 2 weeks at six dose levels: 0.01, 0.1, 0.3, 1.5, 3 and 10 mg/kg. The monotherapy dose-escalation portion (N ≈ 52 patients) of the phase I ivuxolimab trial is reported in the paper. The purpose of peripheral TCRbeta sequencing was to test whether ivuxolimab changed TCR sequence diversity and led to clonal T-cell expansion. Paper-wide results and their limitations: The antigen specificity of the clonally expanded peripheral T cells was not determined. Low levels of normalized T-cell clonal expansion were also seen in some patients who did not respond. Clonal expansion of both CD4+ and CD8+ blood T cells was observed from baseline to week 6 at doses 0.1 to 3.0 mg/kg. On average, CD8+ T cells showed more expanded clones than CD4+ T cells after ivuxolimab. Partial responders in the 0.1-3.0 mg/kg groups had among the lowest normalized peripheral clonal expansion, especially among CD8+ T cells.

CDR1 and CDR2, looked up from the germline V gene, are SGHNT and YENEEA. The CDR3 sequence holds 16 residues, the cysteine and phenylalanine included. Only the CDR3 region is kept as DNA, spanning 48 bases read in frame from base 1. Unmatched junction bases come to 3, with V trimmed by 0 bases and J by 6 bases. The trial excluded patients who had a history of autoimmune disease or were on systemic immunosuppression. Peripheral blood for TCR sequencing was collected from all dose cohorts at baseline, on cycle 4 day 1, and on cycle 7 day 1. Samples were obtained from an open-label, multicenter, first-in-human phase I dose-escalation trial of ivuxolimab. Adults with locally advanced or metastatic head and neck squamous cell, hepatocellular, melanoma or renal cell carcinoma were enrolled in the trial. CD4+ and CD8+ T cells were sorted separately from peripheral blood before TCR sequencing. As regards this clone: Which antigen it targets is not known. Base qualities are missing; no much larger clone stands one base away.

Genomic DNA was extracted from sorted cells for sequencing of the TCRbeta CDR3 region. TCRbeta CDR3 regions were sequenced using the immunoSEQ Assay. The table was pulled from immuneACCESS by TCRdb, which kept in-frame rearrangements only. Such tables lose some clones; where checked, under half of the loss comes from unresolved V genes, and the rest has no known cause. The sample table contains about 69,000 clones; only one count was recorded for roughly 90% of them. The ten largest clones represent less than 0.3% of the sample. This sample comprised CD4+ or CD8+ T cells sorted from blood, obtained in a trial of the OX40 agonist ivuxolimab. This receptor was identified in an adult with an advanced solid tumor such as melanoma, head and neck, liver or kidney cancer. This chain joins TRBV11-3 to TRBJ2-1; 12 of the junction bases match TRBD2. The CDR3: CASSLETSGRVNEQFF. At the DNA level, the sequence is TGTGCCAGCAGCTTAGAGACTAGCGGGAGAGTCAATGAGCAGTTCTTC.